The text below deals with one T cell receptor (beta chain). The sample comes from a study of somatic mutations in cytotoxic T cells in rheumatoid arthritis. In germline, CDR1 is SEHNR, CDR2 FQNEAQ (reference sequence). The CDR3 is 16 residues long. Trimming removed 8 bases from V and 6 bases from J; junction bases left unmatched: 14. Data came from immunoSEQ multiplex PCR; TCRdb stores just in-frame clones and leaves some out. Found here are some 11,000 clones, more than 65% of them singletons; the top ten hold roughly 35%. Sample: CD8+ T cells sorted from blood. The chain recombines TRBV7-9 with TRBJ2-2; 8 positions match TRBD2. The TCR comes from an adult with rheumatoid arthritis. CDR3 residues: CASRTPGLVGSGELFF. CDR3 nucleotide sequence: TGTGCCAGCCGAACACCGGGACTAGTCGGTTCCGGGGAGCTGTTTTTT.